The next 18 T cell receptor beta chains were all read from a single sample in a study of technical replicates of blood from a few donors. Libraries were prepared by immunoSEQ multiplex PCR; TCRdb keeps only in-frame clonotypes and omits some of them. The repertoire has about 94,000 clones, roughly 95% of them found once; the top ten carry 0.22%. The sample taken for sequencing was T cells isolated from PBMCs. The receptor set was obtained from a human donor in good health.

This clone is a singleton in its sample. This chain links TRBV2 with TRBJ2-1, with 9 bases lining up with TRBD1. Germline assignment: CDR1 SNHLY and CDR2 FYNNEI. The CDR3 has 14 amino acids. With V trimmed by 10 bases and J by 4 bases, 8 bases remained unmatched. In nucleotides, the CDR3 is TGTGCCATCAAGTTGGGGACAGGGTACAATGAGCAGTTCTTC. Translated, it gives CAIKLGTGYNEQFF. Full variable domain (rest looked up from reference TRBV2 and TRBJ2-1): EPEVTQTPSHQVTQMGQEVILRCVPISNHLYFYWYRQILGQKVEFLVSFYNNEISEKSEIFDDQFSVERPDGSNFTLKIRSTKLEDSAMYFCAIKLGTGYNEQFFGPGTRLTVL.

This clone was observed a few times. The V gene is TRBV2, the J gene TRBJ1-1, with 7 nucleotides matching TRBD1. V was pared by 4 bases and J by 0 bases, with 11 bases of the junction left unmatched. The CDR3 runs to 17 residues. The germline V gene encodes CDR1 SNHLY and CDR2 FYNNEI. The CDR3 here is CASSVTGDIELNTEAFF. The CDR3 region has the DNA TGTGCCAGCAGTGTTACAGGGGATATTGAGCTGAACACTGAAGCTTTCTTT.

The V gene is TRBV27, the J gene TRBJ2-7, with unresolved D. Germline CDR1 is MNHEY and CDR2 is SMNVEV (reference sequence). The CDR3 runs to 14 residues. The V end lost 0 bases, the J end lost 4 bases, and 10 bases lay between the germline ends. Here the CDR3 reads CASSLSYSYYEQYF. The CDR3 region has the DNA TGTGCCAGCAGTTTATCTTACAGCTATTACGAGCAGTACTTC.

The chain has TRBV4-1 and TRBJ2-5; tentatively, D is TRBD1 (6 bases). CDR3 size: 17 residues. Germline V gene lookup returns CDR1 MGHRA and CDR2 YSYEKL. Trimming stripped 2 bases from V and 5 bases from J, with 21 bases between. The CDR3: CASSQPHQGPGDETQYF. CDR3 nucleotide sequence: TGCGCCAGCAGCCAACCCCACCAGGGGCCTGGCGACGAGACCCAGTACTTC.

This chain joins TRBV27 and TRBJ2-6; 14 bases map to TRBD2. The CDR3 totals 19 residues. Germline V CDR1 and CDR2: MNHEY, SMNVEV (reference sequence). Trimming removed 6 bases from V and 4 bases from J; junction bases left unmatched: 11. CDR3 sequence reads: CASRIKGLAGEGGANVLTF. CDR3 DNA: TGTGCCAGCAGAATAAAGGGACTAGCGGGGGAGGGGGGGGCCAACGTCCTGACTTTC.

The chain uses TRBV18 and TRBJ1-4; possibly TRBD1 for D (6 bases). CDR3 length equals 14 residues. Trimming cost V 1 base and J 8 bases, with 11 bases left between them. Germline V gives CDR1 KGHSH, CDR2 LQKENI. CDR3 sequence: CASSPQQGKEKLFF. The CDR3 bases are TGTGCCAGCTCACCACAACAGGGCAAGGAAAAACTGTTTTTT.

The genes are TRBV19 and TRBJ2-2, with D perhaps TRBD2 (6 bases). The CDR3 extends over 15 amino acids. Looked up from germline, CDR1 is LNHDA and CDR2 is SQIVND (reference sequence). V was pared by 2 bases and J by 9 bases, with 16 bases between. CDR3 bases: TGTGCCAGTAGTATATTCGGGAGTGAGTCCCGGGAGCTGTTTTTT. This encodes CASSIFGSESRELFF.

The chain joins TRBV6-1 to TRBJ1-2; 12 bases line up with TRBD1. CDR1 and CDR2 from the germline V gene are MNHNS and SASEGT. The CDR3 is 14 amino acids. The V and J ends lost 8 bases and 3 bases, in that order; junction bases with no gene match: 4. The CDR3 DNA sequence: TGTGCCAGCTTCGGGACAGGGGGCGACTATGGCTACACCTTC. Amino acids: CASFGTGGDYGYTF.

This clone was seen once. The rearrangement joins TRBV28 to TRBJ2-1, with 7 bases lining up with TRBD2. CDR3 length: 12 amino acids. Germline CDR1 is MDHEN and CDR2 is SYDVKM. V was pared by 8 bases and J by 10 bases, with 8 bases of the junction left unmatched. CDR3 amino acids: CASASSGWEQFF. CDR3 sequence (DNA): TGTGCCAGCGCAAGTAGCGGGTGGGAGCAGTTCTTC.

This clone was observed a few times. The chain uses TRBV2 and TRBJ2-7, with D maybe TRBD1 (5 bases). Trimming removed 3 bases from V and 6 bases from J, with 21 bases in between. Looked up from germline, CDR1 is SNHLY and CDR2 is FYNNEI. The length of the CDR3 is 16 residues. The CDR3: CASSDVLDTHSGEQYF. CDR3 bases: TGTGCCAGCAGTGACGTCTTGGACACCCATTCTGGCGAGCAGTACTTC.

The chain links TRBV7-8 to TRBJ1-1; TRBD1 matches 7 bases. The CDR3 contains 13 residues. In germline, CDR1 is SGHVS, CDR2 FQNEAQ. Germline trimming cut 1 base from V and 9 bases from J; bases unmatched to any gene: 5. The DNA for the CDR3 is TGTGCCAGCAGCTTAGGCCCAGGGGGTAAAGCTTTCTTT. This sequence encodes CASSLGPGGKAFF.

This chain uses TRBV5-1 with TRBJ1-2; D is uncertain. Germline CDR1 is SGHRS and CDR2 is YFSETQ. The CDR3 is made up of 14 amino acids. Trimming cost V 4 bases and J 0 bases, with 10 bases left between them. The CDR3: CASSPTSANYGYTF. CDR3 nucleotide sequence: TGCGCCAGCAGCCCGACATCCGCTAACTATGGCTACACCTTC.

The CDR3 nucleotides are TGCAGTGCTTATAGCACAGATACGCAGTATTTT. It specifies CSAYSTDTQYF. The chain employs TRBV20-1 and TRBJ2-3; no firm D call. This CDR3 contains 11 residues. CDR1 DFQATT and CDR2 SNEGSKA come from the germline V gene (reference sequence). V was pared by 5 bases and J by 0 bases, with 3 bases between.

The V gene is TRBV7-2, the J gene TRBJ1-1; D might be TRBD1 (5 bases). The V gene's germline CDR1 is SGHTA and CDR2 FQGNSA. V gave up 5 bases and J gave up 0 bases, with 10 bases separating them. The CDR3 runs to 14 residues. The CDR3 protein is CASSPGLLNTEAFF. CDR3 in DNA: TGTGCCAGCAGCCCGGGACTGCTGAACACTGAAGCTTTCTTT.

CDR3 in amino acids: CASGLAPRRGNNSPLHF. The CDR3 coding sequence is TGTGCTAGTGGTTTGGCTCCCCGCAGGGGAAATAATTCACCCCTCCACTTT. This sequence joins TRBV12-5 and TRBJ1-6, with D possibly TRBD1 on 6 matching bases. Trimming removed 1 base from V and 5 bases from J, with 15 bases in between. In germline, CDR1 is LGHNT, CDR2 FRNRAP. The CDR3 totals 17 residues.

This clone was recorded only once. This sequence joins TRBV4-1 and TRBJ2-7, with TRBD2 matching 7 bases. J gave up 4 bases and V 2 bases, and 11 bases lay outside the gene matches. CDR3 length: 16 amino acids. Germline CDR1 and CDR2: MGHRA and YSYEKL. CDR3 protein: CASSQRATGGLYEQYF. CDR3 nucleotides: TGCGCCAGCAGCCAAAGGGCCACGGGAGGTTTATACGAGCAGTACTTC.

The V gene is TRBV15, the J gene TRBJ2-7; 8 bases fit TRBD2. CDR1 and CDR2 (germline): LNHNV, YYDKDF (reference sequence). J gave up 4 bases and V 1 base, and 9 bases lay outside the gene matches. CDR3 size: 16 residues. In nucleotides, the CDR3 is TGTGCCACCAGCAGAGCTACTAGCGGCTTTTTTTACGAGCAGTACTTC. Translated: CATSRATSGFFYEQYF.

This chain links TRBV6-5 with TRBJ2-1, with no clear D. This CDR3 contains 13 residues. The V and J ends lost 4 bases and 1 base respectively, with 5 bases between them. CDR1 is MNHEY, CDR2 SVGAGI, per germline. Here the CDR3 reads CASSFGSYNEQFF. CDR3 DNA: TGTGCCAGCAGTTTCGGGTCCTACAATGAGCAGTTCTTC.